This T cell receptor beta chain was captured in a study of tumor and adjacent non-tumor tissue in lung cancer. CDR3 length equals 15 residues. Germline CDR1 and CDR2: SGHNT and YENEEA. Trimming cost V 1 base and J 4 bases, with 11 bases left between them. The template was RNA from unsorted bulk tissue. The normal lung tissue was taken more than 3 cm from the tumor edge. Three rounds of nested PCR, following a modified ARM-PCR protocol, produced the TCRbeta library. Via MiXCR, TCRdb re-called the multiplex PCR reads, giving one row per CDR3 protein. The sample consists of some 100,000 distinct CDR3 sequences, around three fifths of them appearing once.

What was sequenced was distant non-tumor lung tissue. The chain carries TRBV11-3 and TRBJ1-5; maybe TRBD1 (6 bases). The clonotype comes from a man aged 25-45 years with non-small cell lung cancer. CDR3 sequence (DNA): TGTGCCAGCAGCTTAGGGGGGGGCGCTAATCAGCCCCAGCATTTT. Translating gives CASSLGGGANQPQHF.